This entry lists 22 T cell receptor beta chains sequenced from one sample in a study of blood T cell repertoires in COVID-19. The protocol was immunoSEQ multiplex PCR, while the TCRdb copy is restricted to in-frame clones and leaves out a portion. The sample lists 150,000 to 200,000 clones; 80% to 85% were seen once. Sequencing was carried out using peripheral blood. These receptors were obtained from a woman aged 70-85 years with COVID-19, enrolled during active disease.

In this sample, this clone turned up once. V gene TRBV2 combines with J gene TRBJ2-4; no clear D gene. V lost 7 bases and J lost 7, with 17 bases in between. Germline lookup yields CDR1 SNHLY and CDR2 FYNNEI. The CDR3 has 14 residues. As DNA, the CDR3 is TGTGCCAGCACGGGTCTGGCGGTAAGGAACATTCAGTACTTC. Protein sequence: CASTGLAVRNIQYF.

This chain joins TRBV5-1 and TRBJ1-2; 7 nucleotides agree with TRBD1. Germline V gene lookup returns CDR1 SGHRS and CDR2 YFSETQ. Trimming took 4 bases from V and 4 from J; bases not matched to a gene: 13. This CDR3 has 16 amino acids. Written as DNA, the CDR3 is TGCGCCAGCAGCCCGGACAGGCCCAGTTCGATCTATGGCTACACCTTC. The encoded protein is CASSPDRPSSIYGYTF.

The V and J genes are TRBV7-9 and TRBJ2-5; D gene uncertain. Germline V gives CDR1 SEHNR, CDR2 FQNEAQ (reference sequence). The CDR3 is made up of 14 amino acids. Deletions cut 2 bases from V and 2 bases from J, with 9 bases between. CDR3 sequence (DNA): TGTGCCAGCAGCTTAACGCAGGTGCAAGAGACCCAGTACTTC. This encodes CASSLTQVQETQYF.

This chain links TRBV6-4 with TRBJ2-7; 8 bases fit TRBD2. The CDR3 is 15 residues long. Losses at the gene ends were 7 bases for V and 6 bases for J; bases not matched to a gene: 14. Per the germline V gene, CDR1 is MRHNA and CDR2 is SNTAGT. CDR3 nucleotide sequence: TGTGCCAGCACTGATACGGGACTAGAGTCCGTCGAGCAGTACTTC. Translating it yields CASTDTGLESVEQYF.

V usage is TRBV5-4 and J usage is TRBJ1-1; a possible D gene is TRBD1 (5 bases). CDR3 length equals 14 residues. Germline V gives CDR1 SGHNT, CDR2 YYREEE (reference sequence). Between the trimmed V and J ends, which lost 1 base and 3 bases, there was a span of 10 bases. The CDR3 bases are TGTGCCAGCAGCTTGCGGGGGGGGGACACTGAAGCTTTCTTT. Amino acids: CASSLRGGDTEAFF.

This clone was counted only a few times. The J gene is TRBJ1-2, the V gene TRBV9, with 7 bases that match TRBD1. CDR3 length: 15 amino acids. The germline CDR1 and CDR2 sequences are SGDLS and YYNGEE. The ends lost 0 bases at V and 4 bases at J; junction bases unmatched: 6. CDR3 sequence: CASSVEPTGSYGYTF. The DNA for the CDR3 is TGTGCCAGCAGCGTAGAGCCGACAGGGTCCTATGGCTACACCTTC.

This rearrangement joins TRBV29-1 to TRBJ1-1, with D uncertain. CDR3 length equals 10 residues. Germline values: CDR1 SQVTM, CDR2 ANQGSEA. The V end lost 6 bases, the J end lost 10 bases, and 12 bases lay between the germline ends. The CDR3 nucleotides read TGCAGCGTGGGCGTACGGGGAGCTTTCTTT. It specifies CSVGVRGAFF. The whole variable domain, remainder taken from reference TRBV29-1 and TRBJ1-1, is SAVISQKPSRDICQRGTSLTIQCQVDSQVTMMFWYRQQPGQSLTLIATANQGSEATYESGFVIDKFPISRPNLTFSTLTVSNMSPEDSSIYLCSVGVRGAFFGQGTRLTVV.

The gene calls are TRBV4-3 and TRBJ2-1; TRBD2 aligns across 11 bases. Germline V CDR1 and CDR2: LGHNA, YSLEER. The CDR3 contains 15 residues. Unmatched junction bases numbered 6, after V lost 2 bases and J lost 9 bases. The CDR3 here is CASSQLAGGRGEQFF. The CDR3 DNA reads as TGCGCCAGCAGCCAATTAGCGGGAGGGCGTGGTGAGCAGTTCTTC.

The chain links TRBV7-8 to TRBJ2-7, with TRBD2 identical over 7 bases. V trimming: 0 bases; J trimming: 1 base; junction bases outside the gene matches: 3. This CDR3 contains 15 residues. Germline-derived CDR1 and CDR2 are SGHVS and FQNEAQ. The CDR3 reads CASSLAGGRSYEQYF. DNA of the CDR3: TGTGCCAGCAGCTTAGCGGGAGGGCGTTCCTACGAGCAGTACTTC.

V usage is TRBV6-4 and J usage is TRBJ1-2; tentatively, D is TRBD1 (6 bases). CDR3 size: 14 residues. Germline V gene lookup returns CDR1 MRHNA and CDR2 SNTAGT. Trimming removed 6 bases at V and 2 bases at J, with 13 bases between. The CDR3 sequence: CASRPTTGNYGYTF. CDR3 bases: TGTGCCAGCAGACCCACCACAGGGAACTATGGCTACACCTTC.

The chain carries TRBV3-1 (or the pseudogene TRBV3-2) and TRBJ1-4; 8 bases line up with TRBD1. The germline V gene has CDR1 LGHDT and CDR2 YNNKEL (reference sequence). The CDR3 has 15 amino acids. J lost 5 bases, V lost 4 bases, and 6 bases had no gene match. The CDR3 spells CASSLQGVLNEKLFF. The CDR3 nucleotides are TGTGCCAGCAGCCTACAGGGGGTATTAAATGAAAAACTGTTTTTT.

This sequence joins TRBV3-1 (or the pseudogene TRBV3-2) and TRBJ1-2, with 9 nucleotides matching TRBD1. J lost 8 bases, V lost 4 bases, and 8 bases had no gene match. Germline loops: CDR1 LGHDT, CDR2 YNNKEL (reference sequence). The CDR3 contains 14 residues. CDR3 sequence reads: CASSRPGQGRGYTF. The CDR3 DNA sequence: TGTGCCAGCAGCCGCCCGGGACAGGGAAGGGGCTACACCTTC.

The V call is TRBV19, the J call TRBJ1-5; perhaps TRBD1 as D (5 bases). The V end lost 1 base, the J end lost 0 bases, and 13 bases lay between the germline ends. This CDR3 has 17 residues. Germline V gene data show CDR1 as LNHDA and CDR2 as SQIVND (reference sequence). The CDR3 reads CASSIGQGSYSNQPQHF. The CDR3 DNA sequence: TGTGCCAGTAGTATAGGGCAGGGATCTTATAGCAATCAGCCCCAGCATTTT.

About this clone: One end of the junction does not line up with germline, which may come from a read error. The same CDR3 can be traced to other DNA sequences in this sample. The J gene is TRBJ2-2, the V gene TRBV7-2; D is perhaps TRBD1 (6 bases). CDR1 is SGHTA and CDR2 is FQGNSA in the germline V gene. The CDR3 covers 14 residues. CDR3 nucleotides: TGTGCCAGTAGCTTACAGGGGAACACCGGGGAGCTGTTTTTT. This sequence encodes CASSLQGNTGELFF.

The sample holds one count of this clone. The same CDR3 also results from other DNA sequences found in this sample. The V gene is TRBV7-2, the J gene TRBJ2-7; no clear D. V was cut by 3 bases and J by 0 bases, with 3 bases left in between. Per the germline V gene, CDR1 is SGHTA and CDR2 is FQGNSA. The CDR3 consists of 12 residues. Here the CDR3 reads CASSFLSYEQYF. DNA of the CDR3: TGTGCCAGCAGCTTTCTCTCCTACGAGCAGTACTTC.

The J gene is TRBJ2-3, the V gene TRBV28, with a tentative D call TRBD1 (6 bases). Germline CDR1 is MDHEN and CDR2 is SYDVKM. The CDR3 loop spans 14 amino acids. The V end was cut by 3 bases, the J end by 2 bases, with 9 bases between. CDR3 amino acids: CASSFGQPTDTQYF. The CDR3 bases are TGTGCCAGCAGTTTTGGACAGCCCACAGATACGCAGTATTTT.

V usage is TRBV28 and J usage is TRBJ2-1, with 10 bases identical to TRBD2. The CDR3 totals 14 residues. Germline lookup yields CDR1 MDHEN and CDR2 SYDVKM. The V gene end was trimmed by 5 bases and the J gene end by 7 bases; junction bases not matched to a gene: 5. The CDR3 region is CASSGAGGRNEQFF. CDR3 DNA: TGTGCCAGCAGTGGAGCGGGAGGGCGTAATGAGCAGTTCTTC.

The V call is TRBV28, the J call TRBJ2-7; D is uncertain. Trimming took off 2 bases at V and 3 bases at J, with 5 bases between the two ends. CDR3 length: 12 amino acids. Germline V lookup: CDR1 MDHEN, CDR2 SYDVKM. The CDR3 protein is CASSLHNYEQYF. For the CDR3, the DNA is TGTGCCAGCAGTTTACACAACTACGAGCAGTACTTC.

The CDR3: CASRFRTRRFGDTQYF. The CDR3 DNA sequence: TGTGCCAGCAGGTTCCGGACTAGGAGGTTTGGAGATACGCAGTATTTT. This chain connects TRBV5-6 to TRBJ2-3, with 7 bases identical to TRBD2. The CDR3 totals 16 residues. V lost 5 bases and J lost 5; bases outside the gene matches: 14. Germline values: CDR1 SGHDT, CDR2 YYEEEE.

This sequence joins TRBV2 and TRBJ2-1, with TRBD1 matching 12 bases. Germline-derived CDR1 and CDR2 are SNHLY and FYNNEI. This CDR3 spans 16 amino acids. Trimming removed 7 bases from V and 10 bases from J; junction bases left unmatched: 14. CDR3 in amino acids: CASMKGAGQGAKEQFF. The CDR3, as DNA: TGTGCCAGCATGAAAGGGGCGGGACAGGGGGCTAAAGAGCAGTTCTTC.

This clone was counted only a few times. The V call is TRBV19, the J call TRBJ1-5; D not certain. Per germline, CDR1 LNHDA and CDR2 SQIVND (reference sequence). The CDR3 sequence is 12 residues long. Between the trimmed V and J ends, which lost 7 bases and 4 bases, there was a span of 8 bases. CDR3 nucleotide sequence: TGTGCCAGTAACTTCGTAAATCAGCCCCAGCATTTT. Protein: CASNFVNQPQHF.

This chain uses TRBV18 with TRBJ2-7; a possible D gene is TRBD2 (6 bases). Germline loops: CDR1 KGHSH, CDR2 LQKENI. Trimming removed 6 bases at V and 4 bases at J, with 19 bases between. The CDR3 contains 15 residues. CDR3 nucleotides: TGTGCCAGCTCCCCTCGGGGGAGCGCCTTTTACGAGCAGTACTTC. It codes for CASSPRGSAFYEQYF.